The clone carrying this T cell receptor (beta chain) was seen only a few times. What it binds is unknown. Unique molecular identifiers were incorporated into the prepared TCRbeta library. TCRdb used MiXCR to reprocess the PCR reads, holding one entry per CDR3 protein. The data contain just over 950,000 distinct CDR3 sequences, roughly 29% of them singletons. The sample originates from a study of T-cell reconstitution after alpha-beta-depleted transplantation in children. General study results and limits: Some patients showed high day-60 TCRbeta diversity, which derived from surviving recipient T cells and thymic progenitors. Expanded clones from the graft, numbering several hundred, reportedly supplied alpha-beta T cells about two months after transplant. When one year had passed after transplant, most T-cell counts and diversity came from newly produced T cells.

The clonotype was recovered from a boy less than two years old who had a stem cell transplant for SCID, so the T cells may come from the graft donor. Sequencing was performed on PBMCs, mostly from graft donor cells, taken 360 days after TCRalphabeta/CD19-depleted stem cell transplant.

The CDR3 DNA is TGTGCCAGCAGTTTTCGTGAGGGCCCCAAAAACATTCAGTACTTC. Its protein is CASSFREGPKNIQYF. This rearrangement joins TRBV27 to TRBJ2-4, with TRBD2 as a possible D gene (5 bases). V was clipped by 3 bases and J by 2 bases, with 11 bases between them. Germline V gene lookup returns CDR1 MNHEY and CDR2 SMNVEV (reference sequence). This CDR3 contains 15 residues.